The subject of this entry is one TCR beta chain. Methods used by the authors: Reference gene primer amplification gave nucleated cell count estimates. The data were produced by immunoSEQ multiplex PCR, yet TCRdb's version contains in-frame clones alone and is incomplete. Clonal size and the V and J genes are those of that table, whereas D and trimming came from the DNA. Altogether some 43,000 clones are present, more than 65% being singletons, with the ten largest covering more than 20%. Trimming pared 4 bases from V and 9 bases from J, leaving 18 bases between. The germline CDR1 and CDR2 sequences are WSHSY and SAAADI. This CDR3 has 14 amino acids. This entry is derived from a study of blood T cell repertoires in COVID-19. Study at large: There were acute and convalescent COVID-19 samples, and they came from the United States, Italy and Spain. The analysed material was cDNA or gDNA that came from T cells, B-cell-depleted T cells, or PBMCs.

Sequences were obtained from peripheral blood. This chain joins TRBV10-2 and TRBJ1-1; tentative D call: TRBD1 (6 bases). This clonotype originated in a woman aged 55-69 years with acute or convalescent COVID-19. The CDR3 region is CASSVGLGRGKAFF. The CDR3, as DNA: TGCGCCAGCAGTGTAGGACTTGGCAGGGGAAAAGCTTTCTTT.